A selection of T cell receptor beta chains follows, all from one sample in a study of beta chain features in type 1 diabetes. Measured with immunoSEQ multiplex PCR; TCRdb has only the in-frame clones, and not every one. The repertoire has more than 85,000 clones, 40% of them found once; the top ten carry around 0.07%. Material: stem cell memory CD4+ T cells from blood. The receptors were sampled from a woman aged 18-35 years in good health. Each CDR3 is given with its conserved first and last residue. A D gene is named only where the DNA matches it firmly. Only some rows state a clone size, as once, few, many or a class for expanded clones.

cdr3_aa: CASSIARDYGYTF; cdr3_nt: TGTGCCAGTAGTATCGCCCGGGACTATGGCTACACCTTC; clone_size: NA; j_call: TRBJ1-2; v_call: TRBV19; d_call: NA
cdr3_aa: CASSGGPPYNEQFF; cdr3_nt: TGTGCCAGCTCTGGAGGGCCACCCTACAATGAGCAGTTCTTC; clone_size: few; j_call: TRBJ2-1; v_call: TRBV6-6; d_call: NA
cdr3_aa: CSVLPGLAGNEQYF; cdr3_nt: TGCAGCGTTCTACCGGGACTAGCGGGGAACGAGCAGTACTTC; clone_size: few; j_call: TRBJ2-7; v_call: TRBV29-1; d_call: TRBD2
cdr3_aa: CAIRGGYNEQFF; cdr3_nt: TGTGCCATCAGGGGGGGTTACAATGAGCAGTTCTTC; clone_size: NA; j_call: TRBJ2-1; v_call: TRBV10-3; d_call: NA
cdr3_aa: CASSDFRGTGELFF; cdr3_nt: TGTGCCAGCTCGGATTTCAGGGGAACCGGGGAGCTGTTTTTT; clone_size: few; j_call: TRBJ2-2; v_call: TRBV18; d_call: NA
cdr3_aa: CASSSLFRGSSTGELFF; cdr3_nt: TGTGCCAGCAGCTCCCTCTTCCGAGGGTCGAGCACCGGGGAGCTGTTTTTT; clone_size: few; j_call: TRBJ2-2; v_call: TRBV7-3; d_call: NA
cdr3_aa: CASSQTGTNEQYF; cdr3_nt: TGTGCCAGCAGCCAGACAGGAACCAACGAGCAGTACTTC; clone_size: NA; j_call: TRBJ2-7; v_call: TRBV7-9; d_call: NA
cdr3_aa: CASSSGRLAGGTDTQYF; cdr3_nt: TGTGCCAGCAGCTCTGGACGACTAGCGGGAGGCACAGATACGCAGTATTTT; clone_size: NA; j_call: TRBJ2-3; v_call: TRBV11-3; d_call: TRBD2
cdr3_aa: CASSLGQGLTDTQYF; cdr3_nt: TGCGCCAGCAGCTTGGGACAGGGGCTCACAGATACGCAGTATTTT; clone_size: few; j_call: TRBJ2-3; v_call: TRBV5-1; d_call: TRBD1
cdr3_aa: CASRGSYRGLIGSEYF; cdr3_nt: TGTGCCAGCAGGGGGTCCTACAGGGGTCTAATTGGTTCGGAGTACTTC; clone_size: NA; j_call: TRBJ2-7; v_call: TRBV28; d_call: TRBD1
cdr3_aa: CASARVQGKYEQYF; cdr3_nt: TGTGCCAGCGCCCGGGTGCAAGGCAAATACGAGCAGTACTTC; clone_size: NA; j_call: TRBJ2-7; v_call: TRBV6-5; d_call: NA
cdr3_aa: CASSRIEAGPTDTQYF; cdr3_nt: TGCGCCAGCAGCCGCATTGAGGCAGGGCCCACAGATACGCAGTATTTT; clone_size: NA; j_call: TRBJ2-3; v_call: TRBV5-1; d_call: NA
cdr3_aa: CASRRTEETQYF; cdr3_nt: TGCGCCAGCAGGCGGACAGAAGAGACCCAGTACTTC; clone_size: NA; j_call: TRBJ2-5; v_call: TRBV5-1; d_call: NA
cdr3_aa: CASRLPQGYGNQPQHF; cdr3_nt: TGTGCCAGCAGACTACCTCAGGGTTACGGCAATCAGCCCCAGCATTTT; clone_size: NA; j_call: TRBJ1-5; v_call: TRBV28; d_call: NA
cdr3_aa: CAISESGASSYNEQFF; cdr3_nt: TGTGCCATCAGTGAGTCGGGGGCCAGCTCCTACAATGAGCAGTTCTTC; clone_size: few; j_call: TRBJ2-1; v_call: TRBV10-3; d_call: NA
cdr3_aa: CASSLRSPGRAEAFF; cdr3_nt: TGTGCCAGCAGCTTGCGGTCCCCAGGGCGCGCTGAAGCTTTCTTT; clone_size: NA; j_call: TRBJ1-1; v_call: TRBV5-8; d_call: NA
cdr3_aa: CASIHRGPNTEAFF; cdr3_nt: TGTGCCAGCATCCACAGGGGCCCGAACACTGAAGCTTTCTTT; clone_size: NA; j_call: TRBJ1-1; v_call: TRBV6-1; d_call: TRBD1